The 10 T cell receptor beta chains reported below all come from one sample, sequenced in a study of cytomegalovirus exposure and HLA in healthy donors. Primers for the PCR totalled 60 Vbeta and 13 Jbeta. Libraries were prepared by immunoSEQ multiplex PCR; TCRdb keeps only in-frame clonotypes and omits some of them. The data contain roughly 120,000 clones, around 60% of them singletons. Sequenced sample: PBMCs. The receptor set was obtained from a woman in her 40s in good health and CMV-seropositive.

This clone was counted between two and nine times. V usage is TRBV30 and J usage is TRBJ2-4; the match to TRBD2 covers 7 bases. The CDR3 runs to 15 residues. Unmatched junction bases numbered 5, after V lost 3 bases and J lost 0 bases. CDR1 and CDR2 (germline): GTSNPN, SVGIG (reference sequence). The CDR3 is CAWRGGALAKNIQYF. Here the CDR3 DNA reads TGTGCCTGGAGGGGAGGGGCTCTAGCCAAAAACATTCAGTACTTC.

This clone was recorded a few times. This chain connects TRBV12-5 to TRBJ2-5; D might be TRBD2 (5 bases). V lost 9 bases to trimming and J lost 2 bases, with 10 bases between them. The CDR3 contains 12 residues. Germline CDR1 and CDR2: LGHNT and FRNRAP. The CDR3 coding sequence is TGTGCTAGCATGGGGAGACAAGAGACCCAGTACTTC. Residues: CASMGRQETQYF.

There are a few counts of this clone. The V gene is TRBV27, the J gene TRBJ2-3; no clear D. The CDR3 runs to 16 residues. Germline CDR1 reads MNHEY; CDR2 reads SMNVEV (reference sequence). V was clipped by 7 bases and J by 3 bases, with 20 bases between them. The DNA of the CDR3 is TGTGCCAGCACCCCCCTCCCCCTCTCTCTGACAGATACGCAGTATTTT. Its protein is CASTPLPLSLTDTQYF.

V is TRBV4-3 and J is TRBJ2-1; perhaps TRBD2 as D (6 bases). CDR1 is LGHNA, CDR2 YSLEER, per germline. The CDR3 length is 15 residues. Trimming took off 3 bases at V and 8 bases at J, with 17 bases between the two ends. The CDR3 protein is CASSHWTKTGDEQFF. The CDR3 DNA reads TGCGCCAGCAGCCACTGGACTAAAACCGGGGATGAGCAGTTCTTC.

The J gene is TRBJ2-5, the V gene TRBV4-3, with 12 bases fitting TRBD1. In germline, CDR1 is LGHNA, CDR2 YSLEER. This CDR3 comprises 15 residues. Trimming removed 8 bases from V and 5 bases from J; junction bases left unmatched: 9. The CDR3 protein is CASFRDRGRRETQYF. The CDR3 DNA reads as TGCGCCAGCTTCCGGGACAGGGGGCGTCGGGAGACCCAGTACTTC.

This clone was recorded a few times. J is TRBJ2-4 and V is TRBV5-4; TRBD1 matches 8 bases. Unmatched junction bases numbered 15, after V lost 4 bases and J lost 9 bases. The V gene's germline CDR1 is SGHNT and CDR2 YYREEE (reference sequence). The CDR3 totals 16 residues. This chain's CDR3 is CASSTQGQGPQGIQYF. CDR3 bases: TGTGCCAGCAGCACCCAAGGACAGGGCCCTCAGGGCATTCAGTACTTC.

This clone occurred a few times. V and J are TRBV11-3 and TRBJ2-3; TRBD1 might be the D (5 bases). Germline CDR1 is SGHNT and CDR2 is YENEEA. V lost 4 bases and J lost 1, with 12 bases in between. The CDR3 has 15 amino acids. CDR3 DNA: TGTGCCAGCAGCTCAACAGGTCTGGGCACAGATACGCAGTATTTT. Protein sequence: CASSSTGLGTDTQYF.

V is TRBV7-9 and J is TRBJ2-1; 7 bases fit TRBD2. The CDR3 consists of 17 residues. CDR1 is SEHNR, CDR2 FQNEAQ, per germline (reference sequence). V shed 5 bases and J 1 base; nucleotides not matched to a gene: 11. CDR3 bases: TGTGCCAGCAGCCCCAGCCGGCGGGAGAGGTCCTACAATGAGCAGTTCTTC. Protein sequence: CASSPSRRERSYNEQFF.

Only one count was recorded for this clone. The chain is built from TRBV4-2 and TRBJ2-7; TRBD2 is a possible D gene (5 bases). CDR3 length equals 16 residues. The ends were cut back, 1 base at V and 0 bases at J, with 13 bases in the middle. Germline assignment: CDR1 LGHNA and CDR2 YNFKEQ. The CDR3 here is CASSQVEVFSSYEQYF. CDR3 coding DNA: TGTGCCAGCAGCCAAGTGGAGGTATTCTCCTCCTACGAGCAGTACTTC.

The chain links TRBV6-5 to TRBJ2-3; D possibly corresponds to TRBD2 (5 bases). Trimming took off 7 bases at V and 0 bases at J, with 14 bases between the two ends. This CDR3 is 15 amino acids long. Germline CDR1 MNHEY, CDR2 SVGAGI. The CDR3: CASTSGLFSTDTQYF. The CDR3 nucleotides read TGTGCCAGCACCAGCGGTTTATTTAGCACAGATACGCAGTATTTT.